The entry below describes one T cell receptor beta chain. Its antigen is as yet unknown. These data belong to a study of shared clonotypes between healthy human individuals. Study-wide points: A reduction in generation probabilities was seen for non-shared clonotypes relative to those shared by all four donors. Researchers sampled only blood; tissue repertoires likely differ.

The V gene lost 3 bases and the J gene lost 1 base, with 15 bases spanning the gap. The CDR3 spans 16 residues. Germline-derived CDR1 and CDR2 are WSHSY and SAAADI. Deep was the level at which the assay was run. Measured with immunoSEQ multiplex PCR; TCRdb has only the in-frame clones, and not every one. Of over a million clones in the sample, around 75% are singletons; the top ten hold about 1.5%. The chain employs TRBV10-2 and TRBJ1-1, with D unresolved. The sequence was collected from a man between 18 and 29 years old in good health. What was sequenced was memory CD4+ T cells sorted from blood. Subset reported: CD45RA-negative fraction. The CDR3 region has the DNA TGCGCCAGCAGTGACCTTTTCTGGACCGAGAACACTGAAGCTTTCTTT. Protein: CASSDLFWTENTEAFF.